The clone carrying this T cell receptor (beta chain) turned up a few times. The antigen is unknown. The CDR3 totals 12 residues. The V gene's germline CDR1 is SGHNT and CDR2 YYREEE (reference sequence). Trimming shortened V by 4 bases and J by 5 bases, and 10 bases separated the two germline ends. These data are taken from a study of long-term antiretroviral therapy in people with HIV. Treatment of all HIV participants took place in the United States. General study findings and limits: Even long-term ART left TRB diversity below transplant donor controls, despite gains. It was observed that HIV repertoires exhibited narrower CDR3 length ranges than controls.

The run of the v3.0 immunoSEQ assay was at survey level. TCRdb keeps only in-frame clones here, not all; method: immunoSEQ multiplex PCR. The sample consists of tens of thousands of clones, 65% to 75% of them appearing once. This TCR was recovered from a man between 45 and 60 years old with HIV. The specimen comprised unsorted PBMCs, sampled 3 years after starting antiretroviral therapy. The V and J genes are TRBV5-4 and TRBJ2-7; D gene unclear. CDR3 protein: CASSPGNDEQYF. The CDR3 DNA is TGTGCCAGCAGCCCGGGTAACGACGAGCAGTACTTC.